What follows are 18 T cell receptor beta chains derived from one specimen sequenced in a study of CD8+ T cells in alopecia areata (dated by TCRdb to the late 2010s). The library was obtained by the immunoSEQ multiplex PCR assay. RNA was extracted from all samples and reverse transcribed into cDNA, which served as template for TCR sequencing. What TCRdb holds here is the immuneACCESS table cut down to in-frame rearrangements. Part of the clones is not present; checked against another copy, under half of the missing clones reflect an unresolved V gene, and the others are unexplained. The sample profile shows nearly 200,000 clones; 55% to 70% of them were found once. Together, the top ten hold 5.5% of the sample. The time point label of this sample denotes: around 22 weeks on oral tofacitinib. What the treatment or condition label conveys for this sample: oral pan-JAK inhibitor, 5-10 mg twice daily.

The specimen comprised CD4+ T cells sorted from blood, sampled at week 24, from a patient treated with tofacitinib. The source is a human donor with alopecia areata.

This chain connects TRBV30 to TRBJ2-5; D is uncertain. The CDR3 contains 15 residues. The germline CDR1 and CDR2 sequences are GTSNPN and SVGIG (reference sequence). The V end lost 2 bases, the J end lost 4 bases, and 17 bases lay between the germline ends. The CDR3 coding sequence is TGTGCCTGGAGTCATGGGGTGGCTCCGGGAGAGACCCAGTACTTC. It encodes CAWSHGVAPGETQYF.

The genes are TRBV7-6 and TRBJ1-2; D is possibly TRBD1 (5 bases). The CDR3 consists of 15 residues. Germline V gives CDR1 SGHVS, CDR2 FNYEAQ. V gave up 5 bases and J gave up 3 bases, with 16 bases separating them. The CDR3 coding sequence is TGTGCCAGCAGCCTCTTGGGGGGTGCGGACTATGGCTACACCTTC. It encodes CASSLLGGADYGYTF.

The V call is TRBV27, the J call TRBJ1-4, with unresolved D. The CDR3 extends over 13 amino acids. Germline-derived CDR1 and CDR2 are MNHEY and SMNVEV (reference sequence). Trimming shortened V by 3 bases and J by 11 bases, and 13 bases separated the two germline ends. This CDR3 is CASSLNGEQKLFF. The CDR3 coding sequence is TGTGCCAGCAGTTTGAATGGGGAACAGAAACTGTTTTTT. The variable domain in full, with the rest retrieved from reference TRBV27 and TRBJ1-4, is EAQVTQNPRYLITVTGKKLTVTCSQNMNHEYMSWYRQDPGLGLRQIYYSMNVEVTDKGDVPEGYKVSRKEKRNFPLILESPSPNQTSLYFCASSLNGEQKLFFGSGTQLSVL.

The V gene is TRBV2, the J gene TRBJ1-1; tentative D call: TRBD1 (5 bases). The CDR3 extends over 14 amino acids. Deletions cut 1 base from V and 7 bases from J, with 13 bases between. CDR1 SNHLY and CDR2 FYNNEI come from the germline V gene. In nucleotides, the CDR3 is TGTGCCAGCAGTGAAGAGGGGAATCGGTTTGAAGCTTTCTTT. This gives the protein CASSEEGNRFEAFF.

As DNA, the CDR3 is TGTGCCAGCGGGGGAAGGACAGACACAGATACGCAGTATTTT. Translated, it gives CASGGRTDTDTQYF. The chain has TRBV2 and TRBJ2-3, with D perhaps matching TRBD1 (6 bases). V was clipped by 8 bases and J by 2 bases, with 14 bases between them. The CDR3 covers 14 residues. Germline CDR1 reads SNHLY; CDR2 reads FYNNEI.

The sample holds a few counts of this clone. This chain uses TRBV5-1 with TRBJ2-7; D is possibly TRBD2 (6 bases). This CDR3 has 15 amino acids. Germline V CDR1 and CDR2: SGHRS, YFSETQ. The germline V and J ends were trimmed by 2 bases and 5 bases, with 17 bases remaining between them. In DNA form, the CDR3 reads TGCGCCAGCAGCTTCCAGAGGTTAGGAGGGCACGAGCAGTACTTC. Its protein is CASSFQRLGGHEQYF. Using reference TRBV5-1 and TRBJ2-7 for the parts outside the CDR3, the full variable domain is KAGVTQTPRYLIKTRGQQVTLSCSPISGHRSVSWYQQTPGQGLQFLFEYFSETQRNKGNFPGRFSGRQFSNSRSEMNVSTLELGDSALYLCASSFQRLGGHEQYFGPGTRLTVT.

The chain uses TRBV9 and TRBJ1-1; D ambiguous. The CDR3 has 14 amino acids. Trimming removed 0 bases at V and 1 base at J, with 7 bases between. Germline V CDR1 and CDR2: SGDLS, YYNGEE. CDR3: CASSVEGTNTEAFF. The CDR3 DNA follows: TGTGCCAGCAGCGTAGAGGGCACGAACACTGAAGCTTTCTTT.

The chain links TRBV7-6 to TRBJ1-1; 8 bases align to TRBD1. This CDR3 is built from 14 residues. The V and J ends lost 5 bases and 3 bases, in that order; junction bases with no gene match: 5. Germline V gene sequence: CDR1 SGHVS, CDR2 FNYEAQ. The CDR3 coding sequence is TGTGCCAGCAGCCCAACGACAGGGGACACTGAAGCTTTCTTT. It codes for CASSPTTGDTEAFF. Combining the CDR3 with reference TRBV7-6 and TRBJ1-1 gives the whole variable domain GAGVSQSPRYKVTKRGQDVALRCDPISGHVSLYWYRQALGQGPEFLTYFNYEAQQDKSGLPNDRFSAERPEGSISTLTIQRTEQRDSAMYRCASSPTTGDTEAFFGQGTRLTVV.

The chain combines TRBV5-1 with TRBJ1-2; weak D call: TRBD1 (6 bases). CDR3 length: 15 amino acids. V was clipped by 0 bases and J by 8 bases, with 17 bases between them. Germline V lookup: CDR1 SGHRS, CDR2 YFSETQ. The DNA of the CDR3 is TGCGCCAGCAGCTTGGGGGGACTCACAGGGCCCGGCTACACCTTC. Its protein product is CASSLGGLTGPGYTF.

This sequence joins TRBV14 and TRBJ2-1, with 7 bases lining up with TRBD1. Germline CDR1 reads SGHDN; CDR2 reads FVKESK. This CDR3 is built from 14 residues. V lost 1 base, J lost 9 bases, and 6 bases stayed unmatched. CDR3 in amino acids: CASSQGQGIFEQFF. CDR3 nucleotides: TGTGCCAGCAGCCAAGGACAGGGTATTTTTGAGCAGTTCTTC.

This clone was detected once. V and J are TRBV4-2 and TRBJ2-6; D ambiguous. Germline lookup yields CDR1 LGHNA and CDR2 YNFKEQ. Between the trimmed V and J ends, which lost 3 bases and 4 bases, there was a span of 10 bases. The CDR3 runs 15 residues. CDR3 sequence: CASSQSWIGANVLTF. The CDR3 region has the DNA TGTGCCAGCAGCCAGTCATGGATAGGGGCCAACGTCCTGACTTTC.

The rearrangement uses TRBV10-3 and TRBJ2-3, with a tentative D call TRBD1 (7 bases). The germline gives CDR1 ENHRY, CDR2 SYGVKD. Between the trimmed V and J ends, which lost 6 bases and 1 base, there was a span of 14 bases. This CDR3 comprises 15 residues. The CDR3 reads CAISATGEGTDTQYF. The CDR3 nucleotides are TGTGCCATCAGCGCTACAGGGGAGGGCACAGATACGCAGTATTTT.

This rearrangement joins TRBV25-1 to TRBJ1-5; D possibly corresponds to TRBD1 (5 bases). V was clipped by 5 bases and J by 3 bases, with 17 bases between them. This CDR3 is 16 amino acids long. CDR1 MGHDK and CDR2 SYGVNS come from the germline V gene. The CDR3 DNA reads TGTGCCAGCAGTAAGGTCAGCCAGGGCTTCAATCAGCCCCAGCATTTT. This gives the protein CASSKVSQGFNQPQHF.

CDR3 in DNA: TGTGCCAGCAGCTTAACGTTTGCAAGCACAGATACGCAGTATTTT. Amino acids: CASSLTFASTDTQYF. The rearrangement links TRBV7-3 to TRBJ2-3; D call uncertain. The CDR3 runs to 15 residues. Trimming removed 0 bases from V and 0 bases from J, with 7 bases in between. Germline CDR1 SGHTA, CDR2 FQGTGA. The full variable domain, its missing parts supplied by reference TRBV7-3 and TRBJ2-3, is GAGVSQTPSNKVTEKGKYVELRCDPISGHTALYWYRQSLGQGPEFLIYFQGTGAADDSGLPNDRFFAVRPEGSVSTLKIQRTERGDSAVYLCASSLTFASTDTQYFGPGTRLTVL.

The chain uses TRBV7-2 and TRBJ2-7; D may match TRBD1 or TRBD2 (5 bases each). Per germline, CDR1 SGHTA and CDR2 FQGNSA. Trimming stripped 7 bases from V and 5 bases from J, with 18 bases between. The CDR3 runs to 14 residues. The CDR3: CASINRGWGNEQYF. As DNA, the CDR3 is TGTGCCAGCATCAATCGCGGCTGGGGGAACGAGCAGTACTTC.

The chain recombines TRBV6-5 with TRBJ2-7; 11 bases are a match to TRBD1. The CDR3 length is 13 residues. V lost 7 bases, J lost 7 bases, and 6 bases stayed unmatched. Germline CDR1 and CDR2: MNHEY and SVGAGI. The CDR3 DNA sequence: TGTGCCAGCAAAGGACAGGGGGCTTGGGAGCAGTACTTC. Its translation: CASKGQGAWEQYF.

V usage is TRBV2 and J usage is TRBJ2-1; 10 bases line up with TRBD2. The trim removed 4 bases at V and 8 bases at J, leaving 8 bases unmatched. Germline CDR1 is SNHLY and CDR2 is FYNNEI. The CDR3 covers 15 residues. The CDR3 reads CASSARTSGKDEQFF. DNA for the CDR3: TGTGCCAGCAGTGCCCGGACTAGCGGAAAGGATGAGCAGTTCTTC. Full variable domain (remainder filled in from reference TRBV2 and TRBJ2-1): EPEVTQTPSHQVTQMGQEVILRCVPISNHLYFYWYRQILGQKVEFLVSFYNNEISEKSEIFDDQFSVERPDGSNFTLKIRSTKLEDSAMYFCASSARTSGKDEQFFGPGTRLTVL.

This clone was recorded a few times. The chain employs TRBV9 and TRBJ2-6, with TRBD1 identical over 7 bases. Germline loops: CDR1 SGDLS, CDR2 YYNGEE. After removal of 0 bases from V and 0 bases from J, the junction contained 6 bases not matched to a gene. This CDR3 is 18 amino acids long. The CDR3 protein is CASSVAGRGSSGANVLTF. The CDR3 nucleotides are TGTGCCAGCAGCGTAGCGGGCAGGGGGAGCTCTGGGGCCAACGTCCTGACTTTC.